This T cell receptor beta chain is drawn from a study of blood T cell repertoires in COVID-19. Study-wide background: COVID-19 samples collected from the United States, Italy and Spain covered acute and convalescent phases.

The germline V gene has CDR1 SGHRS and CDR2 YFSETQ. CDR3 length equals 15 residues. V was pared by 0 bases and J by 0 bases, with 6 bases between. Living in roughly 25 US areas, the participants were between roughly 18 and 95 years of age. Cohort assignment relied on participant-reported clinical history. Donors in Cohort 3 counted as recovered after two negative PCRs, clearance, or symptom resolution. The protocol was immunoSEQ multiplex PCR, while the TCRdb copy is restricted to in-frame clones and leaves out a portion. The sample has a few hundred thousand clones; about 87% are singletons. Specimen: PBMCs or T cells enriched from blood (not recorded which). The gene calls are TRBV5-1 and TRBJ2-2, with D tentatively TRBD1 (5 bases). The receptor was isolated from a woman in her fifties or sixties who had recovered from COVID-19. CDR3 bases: TGCGCCAGCAGCTTGGGACAGCCGAACACCGGGGAGCTGTTTTTT. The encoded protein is CASSLGQPNTGELFF.